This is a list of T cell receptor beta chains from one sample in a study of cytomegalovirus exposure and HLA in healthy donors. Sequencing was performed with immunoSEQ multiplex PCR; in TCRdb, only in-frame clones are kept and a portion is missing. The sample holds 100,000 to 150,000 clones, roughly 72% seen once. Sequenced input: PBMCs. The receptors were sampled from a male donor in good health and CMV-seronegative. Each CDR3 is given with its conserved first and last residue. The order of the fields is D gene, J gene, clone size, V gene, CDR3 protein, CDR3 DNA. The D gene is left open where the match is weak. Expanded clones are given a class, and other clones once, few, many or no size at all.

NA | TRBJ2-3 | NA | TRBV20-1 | CSARLSDTQYF | TGCAGTGCTAGATTATCAGATACGCAGTATTTT
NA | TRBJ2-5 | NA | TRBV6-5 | CASSYPGETQYF | TGTGCCAGCAGTTACCCAGGCGAGACCCAGTACTTC
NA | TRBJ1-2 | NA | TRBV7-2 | CASLRDNGDYGYTF | TGTGCCAGCCTCCGGGACAACGGAGACTATGGCTACACCTTC
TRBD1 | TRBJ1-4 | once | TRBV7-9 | CASSTRDRGRLEKLFF | TGTGCCAGCAGCACGAGGGACAGGGGGCGCTTAGAAAAACTGTTTTTT
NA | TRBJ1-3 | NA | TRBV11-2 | CASSPPGNTIYF | TGTGCCAGCAGTCCCCCAGGAAACACCATATATTTT
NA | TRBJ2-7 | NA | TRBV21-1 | CASSGTGTYEQYF | TGTGCCAGCAGCGGGACAGGGACTTACGAGCAGTACTTC
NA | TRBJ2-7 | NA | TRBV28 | CATTGQLFSYEQYF | TGTGCCACAACGGGACAATTATTTTCCTACGAGCAGTACTTC
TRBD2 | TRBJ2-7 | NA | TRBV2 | CASSTSGGANEQYF | TGTGCCAGCAGTACTAGCGGGGGGGCTAACGAGCAGTACTTC
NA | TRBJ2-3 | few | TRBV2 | CASSDRDTQYF | TGTGCCAGCAGTGACCGAGATACGCAGTATTTT
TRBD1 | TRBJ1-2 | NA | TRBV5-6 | CASSFQGAGYGYTF | TGTGCCAGCAGCTTCCAGGGGGCTGGCTATGGCTACACCTTC
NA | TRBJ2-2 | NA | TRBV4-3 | CASSPSQNTGELFF | TGCGCCAGCAGCCCAAGCCAAAACACCGGGGAGCTGTTTTTT
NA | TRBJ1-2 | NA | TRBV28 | CASSREGGDGYTF | TGTGCCAGCAGCCGGGAGGGGGGGGATGGCTACACCTTC
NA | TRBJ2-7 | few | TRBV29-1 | CSVEGPGKDEQYF | TGCAGCGTTGAGGGGCCAGGGAAGGACGAGCAGTACTTC
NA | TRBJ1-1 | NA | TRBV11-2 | CASSLTGLETEAFF | TGTGCCAGCAGCCTGACAGGTTTGGAGACTGAAGCTTTCTTT
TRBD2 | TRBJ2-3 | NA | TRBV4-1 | CASSQGAGMNPSTDTQYF | TGCGCCAGCAGCCAAGGAGCGGGGATGAATCCTAGCACAGATACGCAGTATTTT
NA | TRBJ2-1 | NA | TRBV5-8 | CASRSMASEQFF | TGTGCCAGCAGGTCCATGGCCAGTGAGCAGTTCTTC
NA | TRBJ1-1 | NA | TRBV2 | CASSARQTTEAFF | TGTGCCAGCAGTGCCCGACAGACCACTGAAGCTTTCTTT
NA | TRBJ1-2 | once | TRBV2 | CASSEGLIGGYTF | TGTGCCAGCAGTGAAGGCCTTATTGGCGGCTACACCTTC
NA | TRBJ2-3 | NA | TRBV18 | CASSSDVGQAGTQYF | TGTGCCAGCTCAAGCGATGTGGGGCAGGCAGGTACGCAGTATTTT
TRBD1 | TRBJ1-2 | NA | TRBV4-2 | CASSPGDRVGYGYTF | TGTGCCAGCAGCCCGGGGGACAGGGTTGGCTATGGCTACACCTTC
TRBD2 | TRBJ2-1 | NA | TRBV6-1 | CASSEGIGRASNEQFF | TGTGCCAGCAGTGAAGGCATCGGGAGGGCCTCCAATGAGCAGTTCTTC
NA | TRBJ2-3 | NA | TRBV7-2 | CASSLAAGKIRDTQYF | TGTGCCAGCAGCTTAGCTGCCGGGAAAATTAGAGATACGCAGTATTTT
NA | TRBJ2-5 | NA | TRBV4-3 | CASSPNWGPQETQYF | TGCGCCAGCAGCCCGAATTGGGGGCCCCAAGAGACCCAGTACTTC
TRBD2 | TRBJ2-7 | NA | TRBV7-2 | CTSSEGLAEEGYEQYF | TGTACCAGCAGCGAAGGACTAGCGGAAGAGGGCTACGAGCAGTACTTC
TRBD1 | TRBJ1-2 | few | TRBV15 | CATSRGQGRAYGYTF | TGTGCCACCAGCAGAGGACAGGGGCGGGCCTATGGCTACACCTTC
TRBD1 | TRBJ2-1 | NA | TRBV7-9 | CASRLTGTGFNEQFF | TGTGCCAGCAGACTTACCGGGACAGGGTTTAATGAGCAGTTCTTC